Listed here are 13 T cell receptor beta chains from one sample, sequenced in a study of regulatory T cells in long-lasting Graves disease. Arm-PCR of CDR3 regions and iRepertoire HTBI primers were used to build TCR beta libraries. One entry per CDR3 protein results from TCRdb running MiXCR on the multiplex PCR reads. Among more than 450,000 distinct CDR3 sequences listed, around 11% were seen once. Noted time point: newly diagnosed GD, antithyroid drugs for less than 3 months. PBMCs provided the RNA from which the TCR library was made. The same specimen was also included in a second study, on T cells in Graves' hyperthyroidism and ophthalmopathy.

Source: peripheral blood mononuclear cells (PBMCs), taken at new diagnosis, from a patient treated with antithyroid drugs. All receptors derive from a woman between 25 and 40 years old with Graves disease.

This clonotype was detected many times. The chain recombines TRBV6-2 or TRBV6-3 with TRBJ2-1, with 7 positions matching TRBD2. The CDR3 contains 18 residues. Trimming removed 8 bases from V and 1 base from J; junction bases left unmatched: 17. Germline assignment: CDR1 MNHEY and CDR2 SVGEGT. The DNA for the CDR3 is TGTGCCAGCCCCAAACCAACAAACGGGAGGAGATCCTACAATGAGCAGTTCTTC. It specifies CASPKPTNGRRSYNEQFF.

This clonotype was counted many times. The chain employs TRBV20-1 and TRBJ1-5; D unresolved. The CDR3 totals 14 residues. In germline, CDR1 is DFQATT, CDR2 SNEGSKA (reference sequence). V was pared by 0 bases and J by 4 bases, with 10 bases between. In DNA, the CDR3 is TGCAGTGCTAGAGATCTTGCAGTAAATCAGCCCCAGCATTTT. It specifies CSARDLAVNQPQHF.

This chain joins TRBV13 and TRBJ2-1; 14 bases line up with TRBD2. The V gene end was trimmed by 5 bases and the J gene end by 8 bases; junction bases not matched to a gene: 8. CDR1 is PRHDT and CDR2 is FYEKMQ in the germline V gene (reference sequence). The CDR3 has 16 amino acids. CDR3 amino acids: CASSPLGTSGRYEQFF. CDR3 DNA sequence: TGTGCCAGCAGCCCATTAGGGACTAGCGGGAGATATGAGCAGTTCTTC. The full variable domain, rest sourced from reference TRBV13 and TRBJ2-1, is AAGVIQSPRHLIKEKRETATLKCYPIPRHDTVYWYQQGPGQDPQFLISFYEKMQSDKGSIPDRFSAQQFSDYHSELNMSSLELGDSALYFCASSPLGTSGRYEQFFGPGTRLTVL.

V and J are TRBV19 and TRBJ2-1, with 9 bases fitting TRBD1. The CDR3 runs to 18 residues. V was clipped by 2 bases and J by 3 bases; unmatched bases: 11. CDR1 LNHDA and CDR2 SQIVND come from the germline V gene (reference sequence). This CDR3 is CASSIIIAGQGIYNEQFF. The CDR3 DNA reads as TGTGCCAGTAGTATAATAATTGCGGGACAGGGTATCTACAATGAGCAGTTCTTC. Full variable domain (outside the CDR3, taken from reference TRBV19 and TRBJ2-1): DGGITQSPKYLFRKEGQNVTLSCEQNLNHDAMYWYRQDPGQGLRLIYYSQIVNDFQKGDIAEGYSVSREKKESFPLTVTSAQKNPTAFYLCASSIIIAGQGIYNEQFFGPGTRLTVL.

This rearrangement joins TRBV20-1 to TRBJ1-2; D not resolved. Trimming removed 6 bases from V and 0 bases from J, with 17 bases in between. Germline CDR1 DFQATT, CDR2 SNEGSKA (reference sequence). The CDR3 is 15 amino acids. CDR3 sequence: CSAPGVVWANYGYTF. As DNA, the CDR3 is TGCAGTGCCCCCGGTGTCGTTTGGGCTAACTATGGCTACACCTTC.

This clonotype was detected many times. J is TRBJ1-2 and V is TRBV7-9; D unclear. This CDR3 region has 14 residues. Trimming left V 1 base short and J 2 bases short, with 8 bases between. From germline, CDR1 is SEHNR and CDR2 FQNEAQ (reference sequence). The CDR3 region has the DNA TGTGCCAGCAGCTTAGAGCACCCCAACTATGGCTACACCTTC. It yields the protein CASSLEHPNYGYTF.

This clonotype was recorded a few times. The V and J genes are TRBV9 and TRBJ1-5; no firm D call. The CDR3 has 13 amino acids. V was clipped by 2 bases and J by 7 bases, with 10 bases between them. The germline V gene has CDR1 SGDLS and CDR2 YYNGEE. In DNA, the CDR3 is TGTGCCAGCAGCGTCTTCGATGGCCAGCCCCAGCATTTT. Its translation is CASSVFDGQPQHF.

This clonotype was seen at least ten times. The CDR3 spells CASSFGSSPIGTEAFF. CDR3 in DNA: TGCGCCAGCAGCTTTGGGTCCTCACCCATCGGAACTGAAGCTTTCTTT. The rearrangement joins TRBV5-1 to TRBJ1-1, with D unclear. In germline, CDR1 is SGHRS, CDR2 YFSETQ. Between the trimmed V and J ends, which lost 2 bases and 5 bases, there was a span of 19 bases. The CDR3 is made up of 16 amino acids.

The chain's CDR3 is CASSARGLSPLHF. The DNA of the CDR3 is TGTGCCAGCAGTGCCAGGGGGCTTTCACCCCTCCACTTT. The chain recombines TRBV2 with TRBJ1-6, with 8 bases identical to TRBD1. Looked up from germline, CDR1 is SNHLY and CDR2 is FYNNEI. Trimming cost V 4 bases and J 9 bases; bases outside gene matches: 2. The CDR3 contains 13 residues.

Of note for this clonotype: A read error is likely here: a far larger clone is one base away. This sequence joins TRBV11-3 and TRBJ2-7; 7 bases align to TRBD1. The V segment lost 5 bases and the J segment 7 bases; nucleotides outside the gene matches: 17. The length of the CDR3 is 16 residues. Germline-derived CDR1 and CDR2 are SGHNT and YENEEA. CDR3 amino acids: CASSRVGAGGRNEQYF. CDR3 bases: TGTGCCAGCAGCCGAGTAGGGGCAGGGGGTCGGAATGAGCAGTACTTC.

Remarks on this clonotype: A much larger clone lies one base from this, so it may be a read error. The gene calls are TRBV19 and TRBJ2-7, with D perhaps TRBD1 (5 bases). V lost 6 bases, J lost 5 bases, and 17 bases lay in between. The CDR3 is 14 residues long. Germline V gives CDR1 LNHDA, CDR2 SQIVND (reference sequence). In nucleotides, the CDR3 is TGTGCCAGTAGGTCGACAGATAAGGGCGACGAGCAGTACTTC. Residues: CASRSTDKGDEQYF.

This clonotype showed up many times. The DNA for the CDR3 is TGTGCCAGTAGTCGGCAGGGCTCGGGACTAGCGGGAAGGGGTGAGCAGTTCTTC. Encoded protein: CASSRQGSGLAGRGEQFF. The chain recombines TRBV19 with TRBJ2-1, with 13 positions matching TRBD2. The J segment lost 9 bases and the V segment lost 5 bases, leaving 16 bases of the junction unmatched. The CDR3 covers 18 residues. CDR1 and CDR2 from the germline V gene are LNHDA and SQIVND (reference sequence).

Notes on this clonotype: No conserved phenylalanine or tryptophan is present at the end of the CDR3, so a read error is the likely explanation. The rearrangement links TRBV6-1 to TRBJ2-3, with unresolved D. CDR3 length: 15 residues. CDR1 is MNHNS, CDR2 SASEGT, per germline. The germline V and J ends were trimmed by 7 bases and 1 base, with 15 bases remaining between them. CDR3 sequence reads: CASKAGSPCTDTQYL. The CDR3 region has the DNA TGTGCCAGCAAGGCCGGCAGCCCTTGCACAGATACGCAGTATCTT.